Presented here are 22 T cell receptor beta chains from one specimen sequenced in a study of patients and donors after allogeneic stem cell transplantation (dated by TCRdb to the early 2020s). Libraries were constructed by RT-PCR. TCRdb records NextSeq 550 as the sequencer. TCRdb itself trimmed the public reads at Q25 with fastp, ran MiXCR and retained productive beta chains. Each entry merges the rows of one CDR3 protein and shows their most common DNA and genes. The sample table records roughly 190,000 distinct CDR3 sequences; about 40% of these occur just once. The ten largest clonotypes hold about 30% of the sample. Material: blood, either unsorted or a sorted T cell fraction (not recorded which). Receptor source: a human donor who was either an allogeneic HSCT recipient or a stem cell or donor lymphocyte infusion donor (not recorded which). It is not recorded whose cells these are; they may come from a transplant donor.

The chain couples TRBV14 to TRBJ1-1; D remains ambiguous. V lost 0 bases and J lost 10, with 9 bases in between. The CDR3 loop spans 12 amino acids. Germline V gene lookup returns CDR1 SGHDN and CDR2 FVKESK. This CDR3 is CASSQDDPPAFF. CDR3 DNA sequence: TGTGCCAGCAGCCAAGATGACCCTCCAGCTTTCTTT. The full variable domain, its missing parts supplied by reference TRBV14 and TRBJ1-1, is EAGVTQFPSHSVIEKGQTVTLRCDPISGHDNLYWYRRVMGKEIKFLLHFVKESKQDESGMPNNRFLAERTGGTYSTLKVQPAELEDSGVYFCASSQDDPPAFFGQGTRLTVV.

This clonotype was observed a few times. The rearrangement links TRBV9 to TRBJ1-2; D perhaps matches TRBD1 (5 bases). Germline-derived CDR1 and CDR2 are SGDLS and YYNGEE. The germline V and J ends were trimmed by 0 bases and 0 bases, with 9 bases remaining between them. The CDR3 has 15 amino acids. The CDR3 DNA sequence: TGTGCCAGCAGCGTAGAACCAGGGACTAACTATGGCTACACCTTC. Amino acid sequence: CASSVEPGTNYGYTF.

This chain connects TRBV6-5 to TRBJ2-1, with 8 bases aligning to TRBD2. This CDR3 contains 15 residues. The V segment lost 6 bases and the J segment 7 bases; nucleotides outside the gene matches: 11. CDR1 is MNHEY, CDR2 SVGAGI, per germline. CDR3 sequence: CASRPLRREVNEQFF. CDR3 nucleotide sequence: TGTGCCAGCAGACCCCTGCGGCGGGAGGTAAATGAGCAGTTCTTC.

This clonotype has just one count. The V call is TRBV29-1, the J call TRBJ2-3, with TRBD2 matching over 9 bases. CDR1 and CDR2 from the germline V gene are SQVTM and ANQGSEA. V shed 5 bases and J 6 bases; nucleotides not matched to a gene: 9. This CDR3 comprises 14 residues. CDR3 protein: CSVRREGQGDTQYF. The CDR3 DNA reads TGCAGCGTTCGGCGGGAGGGCCAAGGTGATACGCAGTATTTT.

The V gene is TRBV12-3 or TRBV12-4, the J gene TRBJ2-5; 14 bases align to TRBD2. The CDR3 contains 17 residues. The V gene end was trimmed by 3 bases and the J gene end by 4 bases; junction bases not matched to a gene: 7. The CDR3 sequence: CASSFSGLAGGAETQYF. In DNA form, the CDR3 reads TGTGCCAGCAGTTTCAGCGGACTAGCGGGAGGTGCAGAGACCCAGTACTTC.

This clonotype was picked up many times. This chain connects TRBV4-3 to TRBJ1-5; no firm D call. There are 12 residues in the CDR3. Germline CDR1 LGHNA, CDR2 YSLEER. V was shortened by 2 bases and J by 7 bases, with 6 bases between the two germline ends. CDR3 DNA sequence: TGCGCCAGCAGCCAACGCTGCCAGCCCCAGCATTTT. It translates to CASSQRCQPQHF.

This chain links TRBV11-2 with TRBJ2-1; 7 bases match TRBD2. The germline V gene encodes CDR1 SGHAT and CDR2 FQNNGV. J gave up 4 bases and V 6 bases, and 15 bases lay outside the gene matches. CDR3 length: 17 amino acids. CDR3 DNA: TGTGCCAGCAGATTACCCAAGGGGCTAGCGGCTTACAATGAGCAGTTCTTC. This sequence encodes CASRLPKGLAAYNEQFF.

The V gene is TRBV19, the J gene TRBJ1-2; D might be TRBD1 (6 bases). Germline V gene sequence: CDR1 LNHDA, CDR2 SQIVND (reference sequence). V was pared by 5 bases and J by 3 bases, with 16 bases between. This CDR3 has 15 residues. CDR3 DNA sequence: TGTGCCAGTAGTGCCAGACAGGAGCTGGACTATGGCTACACCTTC. Its translation: CASSARQELDYGYTF.

The J gene is TRBJ1-3, the V gene TRBV5-6, with no clear D. V was clipped by 2 bases and J by 4 bases, with 7 bases between them. Germline CDR1 reads SGHDT; CDR2 reads YYEEEE. This CDR3 contains 13 residues. In DNA form, the CDR3 reads TGTGCCAGCAGCTTCCCGAGCGGAAACACCATATATTTT. It specifies CASSFPSGNTIYF.

The chain couples TRBV6-5 to TRBJ1-4; D might be TRBD1 (5 bases). Germline V CDR1 and CDR2: MNHEY, SVGAGI. Trimming took off 7 bases at V and 5 bases at J, with 17 bases between the two ends. The CDR3 is 15 residues long. CDR3 nucleotides: TGTGCCAGCACCCGCGGGAGGGGAGGCAATGAAAAACTGTTTTTT. This sequence encodes CASTRGRGGNEKLFF.

In this sample, this clonotype turned up many times. Mismatch with germline at one junction end may stem from a read error. The chain joins TRBV12-3 or TRBV12-4 to TRBJ2-1; 11 bases map to TRBD2. CDR3 length equals 13 residues. The CDR3 protein is CASSPTSGVRHVF. The CDR3 bases are TGTGCCAGCAGCCCGACTAGCGGGGTCCGGCACGTCTTC.

This chain connects TRBV6-1 to TRBJ1-1; D call uncertain. This CDR3 is 12 amino acids long. Trimming stripped 5 bases from V and 1 base from J, with 5 bases between. The germline V gene has CDR1 MNHNS and CDR2 SASEGT. For the CDR3, the DNA is TGTGCCAGCAGTCAGAGGAACACTGAAGCTTTCTTT. This encodes CASSQRNTEAFF.

This clonotype was seen a handful of times. The chain links TRBV2 to TRBJ1-6; TRBD1 might be the D (5 bases). In germline, CDR1 is SNHLY, CDR2 FYNNEI. Trimming pared 3 bases from V and 4 bases from J, leaving 16 bases between. The CDR3 covers 17 residues. This CDR3 reads CASSDRPDSIYNSPLHF. Here the CDR3 DNA reads TGTGCCAGCAGTGACCGTCCCGACAGTATTTATAATTCACCCCTCCACTTT. The full variable domain, rest sourced from reference TRBV2 and TRBJ1-6, is EPEVTQTPSHQVTQMGQEVILRCVPISNHLYFYWYRQILGQKVEFLVSFYNNEISEKSEIFDDQFSVERPDGSNFTLKIRSTKLEDSAMYFCASSDRPDSIYNSPLHFGNGTRLTVT.

The chain has TRBV4-2 and TRBJ2-3, with 7 bases identical to TRBD2. The ends lost 7 bases at V and 3 bases at J; junction bases unmatched: 16. CDR3 length equals 17 residues. Germline V gene lookup returns CDR1 LGHNA and CDR2 YNFKEQ. This chain's CDR3 is CASTRERDAFWTDTQYF. CDR3 coding DNA: TGTGCCAGCACCCGGGAGCGGGACGCGTTCTGGACAGATACGCAGTATTTT.

The V gene is TRBV6-5, the J gene TRBJ1-2; TRBD1 is a possible D gene (5 bases). The CDR3 is 16 amino acids. CDR1 and CDR2 from the germline V gene are MNHEY and SVGAGI. Deletions cut 1 base from V and 2 bases from J, with 14 bases between. As DNA, the CDR3 is TGTGCCAGCAGTTACTGGGCCCGGGACGGAAACTATGGCTACACCTTC. Encoded protein: CASSYWARDGNYGYTF.

A few counts support this clonotype. The chain joins TRBV5-1 to TRBJ1-1; 11 nucleotides line up with TRBD1. In germline, CDR1 is SGHRS, CDR2 YFSETQ. CDR3 length: 15 residues. Trimming took 3 bases from V and 3 from J; bases not matched to a gene: 4. CDR3: CASSSGQGGYTEAFF. DNA of the CDR3: TGCGCCAGCAGCTCGGGACAGGGGGGCTACACTGAAGCTTTCTTT.

The V gene is TRBV5-1, the J gene TRBJ2-2, with D possibly being TRBD2 (6 bases). The ends were cut back, 3 bases at V and 6 bases at J, with 15 bases in the middle. Germline-derived CDR1 and CDR2 are SGHRS and YFSETQ. The CDR3 is made up of 15 amino acids. Here the CDR3 DNA reads TGCGCCAGCAGCTCACCATTACTAGCTTCCGGGGAGCTGTTTTTT. Protein product: CASSSPLLASGELFF.

V gene TRBV7-9 combines with J gene TRBJ2-3; maybe TRBD2 (6 bases). Germline assignment: CDR1 SEHNR and CDR2 FQNEAQ (reference sequence). Between the trimmed V and J ends, which lost 4 bases and 1 base, there was a span of 18 bases. The CDR3 has 17 amino acids. The CDR3 DNA sequence: TGTGCCAGCAGCTCCTACCCGACTAGAGCTGGCACAGATACGCAGTATTTT. Translated, it gives CASSSYPTRAGTDTQYF.

The chain employs TRBV7-2 and TRBJ2-1; 9 bases map to TRBD2. Losses at the gene ends were 6 bases for V and 3 bases for J; bases not matched to a gene: 9. The CDR3 consists of 16 residues. Germline values: CDR1 SGHTA, CDR2 FQGNSA. CDR3 region: CASRGGGRAHYNEQFF. DNA for the CDR3: TGTGCCAGCAGAGGAGGCGGGAGGGCCCACTACAATGAGCAGTTCTTC.

This clonotype was counted between two and nine times. The chain carries TRBV29-1 and TRBJ1-1; tentatively, D is TRBD1 (5 bases). The germline V and J ends were trimmed by 7 bases and 11 bases, with 17 bases remaining between them. Germline assignment: CDR1 SQVTM and CDR2 ANQGSEA. This CDR3 comprises 11 residues. CDR3 coding DNA: TGCAGCGCCGGCCCACCGGAGGGGGCTTTCTTT. As protein: CSAGPPEGAFF. Full variable domain (remainder filled in from reference TRBV29-1 and TRBJ1-1): SAVISQKPSRDICQRGTSLTIQCQVDSQVTMMFWYRQQPGQSLTLIATANQGSEATYESGFVIDKFPISRPNLTFSTLTVSNMSPEDSSIYLCSAGPPEGAFFGQGTRLTVV.

CDR3 in DNA: TGCAGTGCTAGAGATCGACAGGGGAGCCATGGCTACACCTTC. This gives the protein CSARDRQGSHGYTF. The genes are TRBV20-1 and TRBJ1-2; 8 positions match TRBD1. The CDR3 extends over 14 amino acids. The V and J ends lost 0 bases and 6 bases, in that order; junction bases with no gene match: 6. Germline values: CDR1 DFQATT, CDR2 SNEGSKA (reference sequence).

This clonotype was seen only a few times. V and J are TRBV4-1 and TRBJ1-1; TRBD1 agrees at 7 bases. There are 15 residues in the CDR3. The germline gives CDR1 MGHRA, CDR2 YSYEKL. The V segment lost 3 bases and the J segment 4 bases; nucleotides outside the gene matches: 8. CDR3 in DNA: TGCGCCAGCAGCCACCGCATGGCAGGGGGCACTGAAGCTTTCTTT. This codes for CASSHRMAGGTEAFF.